This T cell receptor beta chain was retrieved from a study of OX40 agonist ivuxolimab in advanced cancers. About the study as a whole: Ivuxolimab, which targeted the costimulatory receptor OX40 (CD134), was an agonistic, fully human IgG2 monoclonal antibody. Patients were allowed to have had prior anti-PD-1, anti-PD-L1 or anti-CTLA-4 therapy, and approximately 43% of the dose-escalation patients had previously received checkpoint inhibitors. Of the roughly 54 patients in dose escalation, some 20 had hepatocellular carcinoma, about 15 had melanoma, 9 had renal cell carcinoma and 9 had head and neck cancer. The paper describes the monotherapy dose-escalation part (N of about 57 patients) of the phase I trial of ivuxolimab. Partial responses occurred in three dose-escalation patients: two with cutaneous melanoma and one with hepatocellular carcinoma. Intravenous ivuxolimab was administered to patients every 2 weeks at six dose levels: 0.01, 0.1, 0.3, 1.5, 3 and 10 mg/kg. Peripheral TCRbeta sequencing was intended to test whether TCR sequence diversity was altered and clonal T-cell expansion was caused by ivuxolimab. In the dose-escalation cohort, approximately 82% of patients were male, and the mean age was roughly 60 years, with a range of roughly 20 to 80.

Concerning this clone: Its antigen is currently not known. No much larger clone is present one base from it, and per-base qualities are unavailable.

The trial excluded patients who had a history of autoimmune disease or were on systemic immunosuppression. Peripheral blood for TCR sequencing was drawn from every dose cohort at baseline, at cycle 4 day 1 and at cycle 7 day 1. Samples were obtained from an open-label, multicenter, first-in-human phase I dose-escalation trial of ivuxolimab. Adults with locally advanced or metastatic head and neck squamous cell, hepatocellular, melanoma or renal cell carcinoma were enrolled in the trial. Before TCR sequencing, CD4+ T cells and CD8+ T cells from peripheral blood were sorted into separate populations. The research as a whole found: In the 0.1-3.0 mg/kg groups, partial responders had among the lowest normalized peripheral clonal expansion, particularly in CD8+ T cells. After ivuxolimab, CD8+ T cells had more expanded clones than CD4+ T cells on average. At doses of 0.1 to 3.0 mg/kg, clonal expansion of both CD4+ and CD8+ blood T cells was observed from baseline to week 6. Low levels of normalized T-cell clonal expansion were also seen in some patients who did not respond. The antigen specificity of the clonally expanded peripheral T cells was not determined.

From cysteine to phenylalanine, the CDR3 is 13 amino acids long. CDR3 DNA is the only sequence kept; it has 39 bases, read in frame from the first base. For CDR1 and CDR2, the germline V gene lists SQVTM and ANQGSEA. The trim is 4 bases for V and 7 bases for J, with a gap of 14 bases between the germline ends. For sequencing of the TCRbeta CDR3 region, genomic DNA was extracted from the sorted cells. The immunoSEQ Assay was used to sequence the TCRbeta CDR3 regions. The clones in this table, taken by TCRdb from immuneACCESS, are in-frame only. Not every clone is retained; where verified, under half of the shortfall comes from an unresolved V gene, and the cause of the rest is unknown. The sample table contains about 22,000 clones; only one count was recorded for approximately 84% of them. The top ten hold about 55% of the sample.

This chain joins TRBV29-1 to TRBJ1-5; possibly the D gene is TRBD1, per 5 matching bases. The clonotype originates from an adult with an advanced solid tumor such as melanoma, head and neck, liver or kidney cancer. This sample comprised CD4+ or CD8+ T cells sorted from blood, obtained in a trial of the OX40 agonist ivuxolimab. The DNA sequence is TGCAGCGTTGGGGAGGGGTTGGGACAGCCCCAGCATTTT. This translates into CSVGEGLGQPQHF.